This T cell receptor (beta chain) comes out of a study of blood T cell repertoires in COVID-19. Study information: Samples taken during acute and convalescent COVID-19 were collected in the United States, Italy and Spain. PBMCs, B-cell-depleted T cells, or T cells were the source of the cDNA or gDNA that made up the material.

From germline, CDR1 is GTSNPN and CDR2 SVGIG (reference sequence). Between the trimmed V and J ends, which lost 3 bases and 1 base, there was a span of 3 bases. The CDR3 loop spans 11 amino acids. Authors' data handling: Reference gene primer amplification in the assay estimated nucleated cell counts. The protocol was immunoSEQ multiplex PCR, while the TCRdb copy is restricted to in-frame clones and leaves out a portion. The DNA was the basis for D and trimming; V, J and clone size are from that table. This repertoire shows under 450,000 clones, 70% to 90% found once; its top ten account for around 1.3%. Participant-given clinical history determined each cohort assignment.

Sequenced: PBMCs or T cells enriched from blood (not recorded which). The TCR comes from a young man who had recovered from COVID-19. The chain is built from TRBV30 and TRBJ1-1, with D unresolved. CDR3 sequence (DNA): TGTGCCTGGAGCAAGAACACTGAAGCTTTCTTT. The encoded protein is CAWSKNTEAFF.